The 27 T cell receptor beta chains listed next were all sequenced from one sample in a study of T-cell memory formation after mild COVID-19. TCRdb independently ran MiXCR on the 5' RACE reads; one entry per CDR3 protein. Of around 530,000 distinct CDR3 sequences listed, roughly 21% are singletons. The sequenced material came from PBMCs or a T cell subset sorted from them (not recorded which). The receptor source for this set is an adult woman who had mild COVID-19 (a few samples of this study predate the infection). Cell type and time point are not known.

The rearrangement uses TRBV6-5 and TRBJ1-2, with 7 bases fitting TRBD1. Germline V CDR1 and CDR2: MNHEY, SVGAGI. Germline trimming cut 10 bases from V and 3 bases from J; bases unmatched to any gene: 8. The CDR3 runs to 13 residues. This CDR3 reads CATLGDRDYGYTF. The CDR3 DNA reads TGTGCCACCCTGGGAGACAGGGACTATGGCTACACCTTC.

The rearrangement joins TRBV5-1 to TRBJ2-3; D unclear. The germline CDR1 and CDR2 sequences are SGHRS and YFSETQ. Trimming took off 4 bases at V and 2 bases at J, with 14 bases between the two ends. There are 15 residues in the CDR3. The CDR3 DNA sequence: TGCGCCAGCAGCCCTGGTCCCCCAATCACAGATACGCAGTATTTT. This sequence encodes CASSPGPPITDTQYF.

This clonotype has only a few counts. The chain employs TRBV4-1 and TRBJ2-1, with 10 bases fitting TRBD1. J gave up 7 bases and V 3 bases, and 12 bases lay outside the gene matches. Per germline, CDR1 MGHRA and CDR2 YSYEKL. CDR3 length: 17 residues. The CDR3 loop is CASSHLQGQGETNEQFF. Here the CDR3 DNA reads TGCGCCAGCAGCCACCTCCAAGGACAGGGGGAGACTAATGAGCAGTTCTTC.

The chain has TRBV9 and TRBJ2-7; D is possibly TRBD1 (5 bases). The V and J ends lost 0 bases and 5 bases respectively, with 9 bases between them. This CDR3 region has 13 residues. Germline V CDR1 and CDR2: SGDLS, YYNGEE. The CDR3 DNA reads TGTGCCAGCAGCGTAGAAGGGGTCGACGAGCAGTACTTC. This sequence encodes CASSVEGVDEQYF.

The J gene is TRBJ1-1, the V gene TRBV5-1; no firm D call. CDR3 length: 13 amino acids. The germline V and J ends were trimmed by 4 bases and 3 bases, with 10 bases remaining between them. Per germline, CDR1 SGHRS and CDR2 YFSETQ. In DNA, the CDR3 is TGCGCCAGCAGCCCTGACTTGGACACTGAAGCTTTCTTT. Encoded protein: CASSPDLDTEAFF.

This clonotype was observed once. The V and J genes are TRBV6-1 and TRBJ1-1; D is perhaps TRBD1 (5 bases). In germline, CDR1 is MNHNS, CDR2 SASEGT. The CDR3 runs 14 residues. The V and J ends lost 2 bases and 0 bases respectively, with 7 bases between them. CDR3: CASSERGMNTEAFF. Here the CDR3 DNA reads TGTGCCAGCAGTGAACGGGGGATGAACACTGAAGCTTTCTTT.

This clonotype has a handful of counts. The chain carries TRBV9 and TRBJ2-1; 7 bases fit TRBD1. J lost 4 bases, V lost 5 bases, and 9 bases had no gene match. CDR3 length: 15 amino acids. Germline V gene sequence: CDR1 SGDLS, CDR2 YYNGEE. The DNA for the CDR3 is TGTGCCAGCAGTTTCCTCGGGGACAGATACAATGAGCAGTTCTTC. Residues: CASSFLGDRYNEQFF.

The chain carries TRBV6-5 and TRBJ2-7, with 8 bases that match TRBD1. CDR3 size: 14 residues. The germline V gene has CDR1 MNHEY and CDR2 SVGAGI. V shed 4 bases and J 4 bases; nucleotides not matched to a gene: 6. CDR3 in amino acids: CASSWDRRTYEQYF. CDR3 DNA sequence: TGTGCCAGCAGTTGGGACAGGAGAACTTACGAGCAGTACTTC.

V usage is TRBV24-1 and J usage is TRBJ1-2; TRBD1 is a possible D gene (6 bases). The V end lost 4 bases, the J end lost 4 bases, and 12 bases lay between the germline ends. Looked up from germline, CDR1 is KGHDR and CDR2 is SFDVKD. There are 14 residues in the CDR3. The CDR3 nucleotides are TGTGCCACCAGTGAAGCAGGGGCAACCTATGGCTACACCTTC. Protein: CATSEAGATYGYTF.

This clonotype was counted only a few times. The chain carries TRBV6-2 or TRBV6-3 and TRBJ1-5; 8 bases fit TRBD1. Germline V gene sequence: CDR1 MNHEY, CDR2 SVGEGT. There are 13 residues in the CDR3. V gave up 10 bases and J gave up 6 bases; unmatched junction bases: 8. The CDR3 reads CATADREVQPQHF. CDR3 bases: TGTGCCACCGCGGACAGGGAGGTTCAGCCCCAGCATTTT.

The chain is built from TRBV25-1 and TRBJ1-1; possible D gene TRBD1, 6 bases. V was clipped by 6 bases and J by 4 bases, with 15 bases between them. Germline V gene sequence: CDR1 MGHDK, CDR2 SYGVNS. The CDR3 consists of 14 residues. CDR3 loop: CASRETGRGTEAFF. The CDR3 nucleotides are TGTGCCAGCAGGGAAACAGGGAGGGGCACTGAAGCTTTCTTT.

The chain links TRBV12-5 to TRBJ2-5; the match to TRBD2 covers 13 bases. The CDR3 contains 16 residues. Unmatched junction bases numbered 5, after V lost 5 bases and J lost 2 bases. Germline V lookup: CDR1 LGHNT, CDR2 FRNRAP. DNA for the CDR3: TGTGCTAGTGGTCCGGGACTAGCGGGGCTGCAAGAGACCCAGTACTTC. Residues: CASGPGLAGLQETQYF.

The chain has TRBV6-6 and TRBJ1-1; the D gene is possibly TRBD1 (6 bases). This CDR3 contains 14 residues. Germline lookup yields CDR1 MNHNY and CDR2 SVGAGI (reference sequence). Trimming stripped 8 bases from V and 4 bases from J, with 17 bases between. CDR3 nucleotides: TGTGCCAGCTACCCCGGGGGCGAGGTCACTGAAGCTTTCTTT. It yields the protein CASYPGGEVTEAFF.

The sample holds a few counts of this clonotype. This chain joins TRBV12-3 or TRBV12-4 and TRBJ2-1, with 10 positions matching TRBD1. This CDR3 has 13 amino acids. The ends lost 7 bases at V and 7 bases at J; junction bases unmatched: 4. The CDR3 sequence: CASKTGGSNEQFF. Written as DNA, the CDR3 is TGTGCCAGCAAGACAGGGGGCTCTAATGAGCAGTTCTTC.

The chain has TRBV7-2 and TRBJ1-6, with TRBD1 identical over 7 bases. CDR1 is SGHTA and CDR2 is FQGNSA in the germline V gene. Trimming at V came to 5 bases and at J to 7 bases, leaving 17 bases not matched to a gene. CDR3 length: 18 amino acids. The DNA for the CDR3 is TGTGCCAGCAGCCCGGCGGCGGGTTGGGGACAGCTCAATTCACCCCTCCACTTT. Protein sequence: CASSPAAGWGQLNSPLHF.

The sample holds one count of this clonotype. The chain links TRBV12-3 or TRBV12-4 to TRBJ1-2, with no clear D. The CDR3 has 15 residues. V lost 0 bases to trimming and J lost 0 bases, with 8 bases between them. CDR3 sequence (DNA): TGTGCCAGCAGTTTAGCGAAGTTATCTAACTATGGCTACACCTTC. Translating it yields CASSLAKLSNYGYTF.

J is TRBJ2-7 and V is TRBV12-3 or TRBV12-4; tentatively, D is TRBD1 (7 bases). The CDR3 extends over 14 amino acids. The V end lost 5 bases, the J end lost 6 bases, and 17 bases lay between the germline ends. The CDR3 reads CASSAQLRGVEQYF. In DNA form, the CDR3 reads TGTGCCAGCAGTGCCCAGCTCAGGGGGGTCGAGCAGTACTTC.

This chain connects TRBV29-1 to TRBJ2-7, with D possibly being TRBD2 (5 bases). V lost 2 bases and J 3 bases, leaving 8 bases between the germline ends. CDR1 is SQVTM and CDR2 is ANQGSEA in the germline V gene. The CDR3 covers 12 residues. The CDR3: CSVELAGYEQYF. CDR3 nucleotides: TGCAGCGTTGAACTGGCGGGCTACGAGCAGTACTTC.

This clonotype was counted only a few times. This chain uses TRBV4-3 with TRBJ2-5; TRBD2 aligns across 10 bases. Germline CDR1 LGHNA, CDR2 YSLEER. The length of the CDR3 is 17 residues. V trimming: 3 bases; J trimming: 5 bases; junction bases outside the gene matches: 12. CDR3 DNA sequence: TGCGCCAGCAGCCAGCGCGGCAGCGGGAGGGCCGGGGAGACCCAGTACTTC. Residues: CASSQRGSGRAGETQYF.

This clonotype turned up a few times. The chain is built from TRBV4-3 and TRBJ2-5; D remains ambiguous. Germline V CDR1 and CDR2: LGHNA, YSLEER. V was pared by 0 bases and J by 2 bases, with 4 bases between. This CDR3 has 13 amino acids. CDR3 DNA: TGCGCCAGCAGCCAAGAACAGCAAGAGACCCAGTACTTC. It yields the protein CASSQEQQETQYF.

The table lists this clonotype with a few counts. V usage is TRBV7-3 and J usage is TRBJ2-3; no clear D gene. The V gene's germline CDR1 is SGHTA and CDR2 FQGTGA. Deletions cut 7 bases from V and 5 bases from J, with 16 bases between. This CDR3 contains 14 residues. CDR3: CASTSVGWRDTQYF. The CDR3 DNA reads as TGTGCCAGCACTTCCGTTGGCTGGCGAGATACGCAGTATTTT.

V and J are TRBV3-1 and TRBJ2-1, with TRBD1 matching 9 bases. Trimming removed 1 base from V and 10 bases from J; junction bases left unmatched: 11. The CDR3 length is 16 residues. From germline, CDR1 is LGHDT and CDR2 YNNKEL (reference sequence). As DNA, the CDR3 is TGTGCCAGCAGCCAAGGATTGGGGACAGGGATTTGGGAGCAGTTCTTC. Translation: CASSQGLGTGIWEQFF.

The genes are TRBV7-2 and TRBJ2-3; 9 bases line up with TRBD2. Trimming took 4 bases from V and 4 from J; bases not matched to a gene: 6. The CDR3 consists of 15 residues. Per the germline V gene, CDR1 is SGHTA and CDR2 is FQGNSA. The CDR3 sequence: CASSSLAGIADTQYF. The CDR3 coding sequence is TGTGCCAGCAGCTCCCTAGCGGGAATAGCAGATACGCAGTATTTT.

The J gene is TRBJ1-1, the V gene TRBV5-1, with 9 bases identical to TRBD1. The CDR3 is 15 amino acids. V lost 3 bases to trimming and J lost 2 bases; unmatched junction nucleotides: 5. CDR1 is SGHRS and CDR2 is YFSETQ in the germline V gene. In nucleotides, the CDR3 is TGCGCCAGCAGCTCCCTGGGACAGGGAAACACTGAAGCTTTCTTT. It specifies CASSSLGQGNTEAFF.

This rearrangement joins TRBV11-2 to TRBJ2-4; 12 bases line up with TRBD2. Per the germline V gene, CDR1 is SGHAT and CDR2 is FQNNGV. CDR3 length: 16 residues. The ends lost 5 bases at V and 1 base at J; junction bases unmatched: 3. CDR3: CASSASGGAAKNIQYF. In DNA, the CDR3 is TGTGCCAGCAGCGCTAGCGGGGGGGCCGCCAAAAACATTCAGTACTTC.

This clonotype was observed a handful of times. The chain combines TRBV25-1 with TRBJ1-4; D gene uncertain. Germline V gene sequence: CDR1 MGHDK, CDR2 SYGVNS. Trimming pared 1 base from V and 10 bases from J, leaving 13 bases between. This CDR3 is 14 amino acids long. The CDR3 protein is CASSESGDNRKLFF. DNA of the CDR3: TGTGCCAGCAGTGAATCCGGAGACAACCGAAAACTGTTTTTT. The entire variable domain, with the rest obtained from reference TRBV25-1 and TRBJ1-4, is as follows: EADIYQTPRYLVIGTGKKITLECSQTMGHDKMYWYQQDPGMELHLIHYSYGVNSTEKGDLSSESTVSRIRTEHFPLTLESARPSHTSQYLCASSESGDNRKLFFGSGTQLSVL.

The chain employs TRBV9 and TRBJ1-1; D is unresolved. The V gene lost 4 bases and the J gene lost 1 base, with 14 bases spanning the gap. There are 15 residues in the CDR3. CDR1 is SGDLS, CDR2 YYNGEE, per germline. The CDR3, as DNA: TGTGCCAGCAGCCCCCAAACAGTATCGAACACTGAAGCTTTCTTT. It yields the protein CASSPQTVSNTEAFF.